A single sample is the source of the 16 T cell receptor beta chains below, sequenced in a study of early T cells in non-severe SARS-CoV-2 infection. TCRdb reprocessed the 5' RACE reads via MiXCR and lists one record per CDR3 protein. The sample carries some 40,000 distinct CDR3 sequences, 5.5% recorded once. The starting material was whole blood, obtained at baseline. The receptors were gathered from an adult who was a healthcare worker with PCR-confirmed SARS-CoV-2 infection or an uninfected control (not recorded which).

The CDR3 is CASSLDHEQYF. The CDR3 DNA follows: TGCGCCAGCAGCTTGGATCACGAGCAGTACTTC. This sequence joins TRBV5-1 and TRBJ2-7; no definite D call. The CDR3 has 11 amino acids. The germline V and J ends were trimmed by 0 bases and 5 bases, with 3 bases remaining between them. Germline values: CDR1 SGHRS, CDR2 YFSETQ.

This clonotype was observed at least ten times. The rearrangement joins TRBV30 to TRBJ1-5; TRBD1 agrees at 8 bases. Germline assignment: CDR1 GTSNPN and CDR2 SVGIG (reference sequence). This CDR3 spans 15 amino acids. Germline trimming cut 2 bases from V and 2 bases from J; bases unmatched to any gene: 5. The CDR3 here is CAWSSGGQGNQPQHF. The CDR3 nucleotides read TGTGCCTGGAGTTCCGGGGGACAGGGCAATCAGCCCCAGCATTTT.

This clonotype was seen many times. The CDR3 sequence is CAIREAGNGYTF. In DNA form, the CDR3 reads TGTGCCATCAGGGAGGCAGGGAATGGCTACACCTTC. The chain employs TRBV10-3 and TRBJ1-2; D possibly corresponds to TRBD1 (5 bases). The V gene's germline CDR1 is ENHRY and CDR2 SYGVKD. Trimming shortened V by 6 bases and J by 6 bases, and 11 bases separated the two germline ends. The CDR3 totals 12 residues.

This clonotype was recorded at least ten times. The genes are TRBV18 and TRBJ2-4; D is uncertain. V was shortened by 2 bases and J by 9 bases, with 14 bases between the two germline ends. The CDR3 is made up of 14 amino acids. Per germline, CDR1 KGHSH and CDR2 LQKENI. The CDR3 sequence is CASSPGMGNGIQYF. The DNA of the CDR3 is TGTGCCAGCTCACCAGGTATGGGGAACGGCATTCAGTACTTC.

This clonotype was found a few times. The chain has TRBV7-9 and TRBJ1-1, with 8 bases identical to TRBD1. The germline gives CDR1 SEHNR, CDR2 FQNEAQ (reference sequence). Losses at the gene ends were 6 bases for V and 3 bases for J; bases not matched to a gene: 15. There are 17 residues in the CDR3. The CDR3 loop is CASSRPGTGVRDTEAFF. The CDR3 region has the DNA TGTGCCAGCAGTCGTCCCGGGACAGGAGTGCGGGACACTGAAGCTTTCTTT.

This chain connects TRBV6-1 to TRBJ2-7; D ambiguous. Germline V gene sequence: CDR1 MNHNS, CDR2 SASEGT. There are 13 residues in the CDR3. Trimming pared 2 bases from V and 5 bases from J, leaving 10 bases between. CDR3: CASSEWRRNEQYF. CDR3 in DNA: TGTGCCAGCAGTGAATGGCGCCGGAACGAGCAGTACTTC.

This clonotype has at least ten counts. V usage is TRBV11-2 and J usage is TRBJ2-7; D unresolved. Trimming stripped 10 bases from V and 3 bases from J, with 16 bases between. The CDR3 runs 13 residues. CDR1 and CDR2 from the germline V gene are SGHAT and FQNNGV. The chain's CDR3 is CATGPPSFYEQYF. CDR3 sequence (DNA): TGTGCCACCGGGCCTCCGTCCTTCTACGAGCAGTACTTC.

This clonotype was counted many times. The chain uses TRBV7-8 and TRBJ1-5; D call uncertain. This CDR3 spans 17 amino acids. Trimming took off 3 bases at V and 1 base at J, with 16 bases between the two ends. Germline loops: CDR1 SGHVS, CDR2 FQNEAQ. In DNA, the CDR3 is TGTGCCAGCAGCTTTTCAGTTGCCTCGGGAAGCAATCAGCCCCAGCATTTT. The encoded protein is CASSFSVASGSNQPQHF.

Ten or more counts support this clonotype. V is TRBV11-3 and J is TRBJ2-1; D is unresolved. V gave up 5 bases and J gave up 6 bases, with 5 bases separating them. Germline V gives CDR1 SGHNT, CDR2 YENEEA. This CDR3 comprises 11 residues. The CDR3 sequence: CASSEGNEQFF. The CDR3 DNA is TGTGCCAGCAGCGAAGGCAATGAGCAGTTCTTC.

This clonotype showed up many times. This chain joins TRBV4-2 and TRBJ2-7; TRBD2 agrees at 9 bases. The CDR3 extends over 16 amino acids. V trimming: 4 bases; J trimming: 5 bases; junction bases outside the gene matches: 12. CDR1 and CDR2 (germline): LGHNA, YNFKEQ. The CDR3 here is CASSLQPGLAEHEQYF. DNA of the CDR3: TGTGCCAGCAGCCTACAACCGGGACTAGCTGAACACGAGCAGTACTTC.

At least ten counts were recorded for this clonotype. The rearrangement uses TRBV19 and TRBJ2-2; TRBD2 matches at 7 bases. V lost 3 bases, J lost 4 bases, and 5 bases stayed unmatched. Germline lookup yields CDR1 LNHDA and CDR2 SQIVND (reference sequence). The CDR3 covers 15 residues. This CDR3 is CASSMRESFTGELFF. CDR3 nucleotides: TGTGCCAGTAGTATGCGGGAGTCGTTCACCGGGGAGCTGTTTTTT.

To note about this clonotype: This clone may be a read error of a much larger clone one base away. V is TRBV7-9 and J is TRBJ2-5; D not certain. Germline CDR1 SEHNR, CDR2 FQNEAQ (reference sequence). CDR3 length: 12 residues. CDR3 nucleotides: TGTGCCAGCAGCTTAGAATCGGAGACCCTGTACTTC. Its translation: CASSLESETLYF.

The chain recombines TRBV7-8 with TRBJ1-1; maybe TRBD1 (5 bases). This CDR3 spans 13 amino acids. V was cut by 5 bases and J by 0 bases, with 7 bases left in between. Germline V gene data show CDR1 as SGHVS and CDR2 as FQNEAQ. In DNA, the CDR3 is TGTGCCAGCAGCCGGACACTGAACACTGAAGCTTTCTTT. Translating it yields CASSRTLNTEAFF.

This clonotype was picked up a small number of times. CDR3 nucleotides: TGTGCCAGCAGCGGACAGGGCTGGGAGACCCAGTACTTC. Protein sequence: CASSGQGWETQYF. The V call is TRBV3-1, the J call TRBJ2-5; 8 bases match TRBD1. The CDR3 is made up of 13 amino acids. V gave up 5 bases and J gave up 5 bases; unmatched junction bases: 4. CDR1 is LGHDT, CDR2 YNNKEL, per germline (reference sequence).

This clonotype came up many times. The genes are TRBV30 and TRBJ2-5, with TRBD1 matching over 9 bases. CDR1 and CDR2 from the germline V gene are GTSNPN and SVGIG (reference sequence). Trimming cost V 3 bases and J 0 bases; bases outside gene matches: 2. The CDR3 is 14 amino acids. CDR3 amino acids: CAWRRQGDQETQYF. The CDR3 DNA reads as TGTGCCTGGAGGAGACAGGGGGACCAAGAGACCCAGTACTTC.

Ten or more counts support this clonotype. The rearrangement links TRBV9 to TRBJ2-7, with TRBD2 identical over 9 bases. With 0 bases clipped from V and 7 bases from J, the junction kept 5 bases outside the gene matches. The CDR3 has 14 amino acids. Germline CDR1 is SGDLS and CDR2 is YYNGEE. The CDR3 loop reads CASSVGSGSYEQYF. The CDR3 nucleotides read TGTGCCAGCAGCGTAGGTAGCGGGAGTTATGAGCAGTACTTC.